These 28 T cell receptor beta chains share one sample of origin, sequenced in a study of blood T cell repertoires in COVID-19. Profiled with immunoSEQ multiplex PCR; TCRdb holds only in-frame clones, not every one. The table has roughly 380,000 clones, approximately 80% seen once; the top ten hold roughly 1.2%. Sequencing used peripheral blood. All receptors come from a human donor with acute or convalescent COVID-19. The donor label of this sample is uncertain.

In its sample, this clone was seen once. The rearrangement joins TRBV6-5 to TRBJ2-5; TRBD2 might be the D (5 bases). This CDR3 has 16 residues. Looked up from germline, CDR1 is MNHEY and CDR2 is SVGAGI. Trimming pared 0 bases from V and 9 bases from J, leaving 20 bases between. Written as DNA, the CDR3 is TGTGCCAGCAGTTACTCATTTAGCGCGCCCGCGAAGGCCCAGTACTTC. Its translation: CASSYSFSAPAKAQYF.

A few counts support this clone. The chain is built from TRBV18 and TRBJ1-1; TRBD1 matches 9 bases. The CDR3 is 14 residues long. Germline V CDR1 and CDR2: KGHSH, LQKENI. Unmatched junction bases numbered 13, after V lost 6 bases and J lost 11 bases. The CDR3 coding sequence is TGTGCCAGCTCGCCATCGGGGGGACAGGGAAGGGCTTTCTTT. It codes for CASSPSGGQGRAFF.

V usage is TRBV7-9 and J usage is TRBJ2-7, with 10 bases aligning to TRBD1. In germline, CDR1 is SEHNR, CDR2 FQNEAQ (reference sequence). J lost 3 bases, V lost 0 bases, and 2 bases had no gene match. CDR3 length: 15 amino acids. DNA of the CDR3: TGTGCCAGCAGCTTAGCCGGGACAGGGGACTACGAGCAGTACTTC. Protein product: CASSLAGTGDYEQYF.

The rearrangement uses TRBV19 and TRBJ1-4, with D hard to call. The length of the CDR3 is 16 residues. CDR1 is LNHDA, CDR2 SQIVND, per germline (reference sequence). V was clipped by 3 bases and J by 0 bases, with 11 bases between them. CDR3 coding DNA: TGTGCCAGTAGTATTAACAGCCTCGCAACTAATGAAAAACTGTTTTTT. Its translation: CASSINSLATNEKLFF.

The V and J genes are TRBV5-1 and TRBJ1-1; TRBD1 might be the D (5 bases). Deletions cut 3 bases from V and 3 bases from J, with 12 bases between. The CDR3 has 14 amino acids. Germline CDR1 reads SGHRS; CDR2 reads YFSETQ. The CDR3 DNA follows: TGCGCCAGCAGCTCCCGGACACACGACACTGAAGCTTTCTTT. This translates into CASSSRTHDTEAFF.

This clone was picked up one time. The CDR3 DNA reads as TGTGCCAGCAGCTTGGCTGGGACAGGGGGCCTCTACGAGCAGTACTTC. It is translated as CASSLAGTGGLYEQYF. This chain joins TRBV5-5 and TRBJ2-7; 12 bases are shared with TRBD1. Germline V gene lookup returns CDR1 SGHKS and CDR2 YYEKEE (reference sequence). CDR3 size: 16 residues. J was trimmed by 3 bases and V by 0 bases; bases with no gene match: 4.

The chain links TRBV19 to TRBJ1-5, with D possibly TRBD1 on 6 matching bases. V was pared by 1 base and J by 5 bases, with 9 bases between. CDR1 is LNHDA, CDR2 SQIVND, per germline (reference sequence). The CDR3 is made up of 14 amino acids. Here the CDR3 DNA reads TGTGCCAGTAGTATAGGGCCAGGGGATCAGCCCCAGCATTTT. Protein product: CASSIGPGDQPQHF.

J is TRBJ1-1 and V is TRBV12-3 or TRBV12-4; 7 bases are shared with TRBD1. The CDR3 is made up of 12 amino acids. The V gene end was trimmed by 5 bases and the J gene end by 11 bases; junction bases not matched to a gene: 8. This chain's CDR3 is CASSLQGVMAFF. Here the CDR3 DNA reads TGTGCCAGCAGTCTTCAGGGGGTTATGGCTTTCTTT.

The chain uses TRBV6-5 and TRBJ2-7; tentatively, D is TRBD1 (6 bases). V dropped 7 bases and J dropped 2 bases, with 12 bases sitting between them. Per the germline V gene, CDR1 is MNHEY and CDR2 is SVGAGI. The CDR3 runs 13 residues. In DNA form, the CDR3 reads TGTGCCAGCACACGGGACACCCCCTACGAGCAGTACTTC. Its protein is CASTRDTPYEQYF.

The rearrangement joins TRBV5-6 to TRBJ1-2, with D possibly TRBD1 on 5 matching bases. V gave up 4 bases and J gave up 1 base, with 14 bases separating them. There are 15 residues in the CDR3. Germline CDR1 and CDR2: SGHDT and YYEEEE. The CDR3 reads CASSAMTAINYGYTF. CDR3 DNA: TGTGCCAGCAGCGCGATGACAGCTATTAACTATGGCTACACCTTC.

The count of this clone is one. The chain has TRBV10-1 and TRBJ2-3; 11 bases fit TRBD2. Germline V gene lookup returns CDR1 WNHNN and CDR2 SYGVQD (reference sequence). The J segment lost 7 bases and the V segment lost 5 bases, leaving 5 bases of the junction unmatched. The CDR3 totals 14 residues. The CDR3 region has the DNA TGCGCCAGCAGTAAGGGACTAGCGGACCATACGCAGTATTTT. This sequence encodes CASSKGLADHTQYF.

The V gene is TRBV7-9, the J gene TRBJ1-2, with a weak D call TRBD1 (6 bases). The CDR3 is 11 amino acids. Trimming stripped 6 bases from V and 9 bases from J, with 11 bases between. Per the germline V gene, CDR1 is SEHNR and CDR2 is FQNEAQ (reference sequence). In DNA, the CDR3 is TGTGCCAGCAGAACCCAGGGGAGCTACACCTTC. It translates to CASRTQGSYTF.

The rearrangement links TRBV6-5 to TRBJ1-1; 9 nucleotides line up with TRBD1. CDR3 length: 14 residues. CDR1 and CDR2 (germline): MNHEY, SVGAGI. The ends lost 5 bases at V and 5 bases at J; junction bases unmatched: 6. The CDR3 sequence: CASSRQGVGTEAFF. The DNA for the CDR3 is TGTGCCAGCAGTAGACAGGGGGTCGGAACTGAAGCTTTCTTT.

This chain links TRBV4-2 with TRBJ1-1; no reliable D call. CDR3 size: 13 residues. Germline V gene lookup returns CDR1 LGHNA and CDR2 YNFKEQ. V lost 4 bases and J 3 bases, leaving 9 bases between the germline ends. This CDR3 is CASSRRRDTEAFF. DNA for the CDR3: TGTGCCAGCAGCCGTCGGAGGGACACTGAAGCTTTCTTT.

V gene TRBV23-1 combines with J gene TRBJ1-5; D not certain. TRBV23-1 is noted as an ORF with a role that remains uncertain. This CDR3 spans 15 amino acids. V was pared by 2 bases and J by 6 bases, with 14 bases between. CDR3 loop: CASSQRSGLSQPQHF. The DNA of the CDR3 is TGCGCCAGCAGTCAACGTTCCGGTCTGAGTCAGCCCCAGCATTTT.

The chain is built from TRBV5-6 and TRBJ2-7; D is possibly TRBD1 (6 bases). The germline V and J ends were trimmed by 3 bases and 4 bases, with 17 bases remaining between them. From germline, CDR1 is SGHDT and CDR2 YYEEEE. The CDR3 is made up of 15 amino acids. Here the CDR3 reads CASSSYGTGRYEQYF. CDR3 DNA sequence: TGTGCCAGCAGCTCATATGGAACAGGGCGTTACGAGCAGTACTTC.

The rearrangement joins TRBV7-9 to TRBJ1-4; D is undetermined. Looked up from germline, CDR1 is SEHNR and CDR2 is FQNEAQ (reference sequence). Deletions cut 4 bases from V and 5 bases from J, with 5 bases between. This CDR3 is 12 amino acids long. The CDR3 here is CASSSQNEKLFF. The CDR3 DNA is TGTGCCAGCAGCTCCCAGAATGAAAAACTGTTTTTT.

This rearrangement joins TRBV28 to TRBJ1-2; the D is unclear. In germline, CDR1 is MDHEN, CDR2 SYDVKM. Trimming removed 3 bases at V and 8 bases at J, with 22 bases between. This CDR3 region has 16 residues. The CDR3 protein is CASSFFNLLSPRGYTF. CDR3 nucleotides: TGTGCCAGCAGTTTTTTCAACTTGTTATCCCCGCGGGGCTACACCTTC.

The rearrangement joins TRBV28 to TRBJ1-1; 7 nucleotides match TRBD1. The CDR3 extends over 15 amino acids. Germline CDR1 and CDR2: MDHEN and SYDVKM. The J segment lost 6 bases and the V segment lost 1 base, leaving 8 bases of the junction unmatched. DNA of the CDR3: TGTGCCAGCAGTTTATTCAGGGGGACACGGTCTGAAGCTTTCTTT. Encoded protein: CASSLFRGTRSEAFF. The whole variable domain, remainder taken from reference TRBV28 and TRBJ1-1, is DVKVTQSSRYLVKRTGEKVFLECVQDMDHENMFWYRQDPGLGLRLIYFSYDVKMKEKGDIPEGYSVSREKKERFSLILESASTNQTSMYLCASSLFRGTRSEAFFGQGTRLTVV.

The sample holds one count of this clone. The chain joins TRBV3-1 (or the pseudogene TRBV3-2) to TRBJ1-2, with D tentatively TRBD1 (6 bases). V was clipped by 0 bases and J by 0 bases, with 8 bases between them. The CDR3 has 15 residues. CDR1 and CDR2 (germline): LGHDT, YNNKEL (reference sequence). CDR3 amino acids: CASSQDRTANYGYTF. The CDR3 region has the DNA TGTGCCAGCAGCCAAGACCGGACAGCTAACTATGGCTACACCTTC.

The chain has TRBV5-1 and TRBJ1-3; tentatively, D is TRBD1 (5 bases). Germline CDR1 is SGHRS and CDR2 is YFSETQ. V lost 4 bases and J 1 base, leaving 9 bases between the germline ends. There are 14 residues in the CDR3. CDR3 residues: CASSRDRSGNTIYF. DNA of the CDR3: TGCGCCAGCAGCAGAGACAGATCTGGAAACACCATATATTTT.

About this clone: One end of the junction is discordant with germline, which a read error may explain. The V gene is TRBV3-1 (or the pseudogene TRBV3-2), the J gene TRBJ2-7; D possibly corresponds to TRBD1 (6 bases). CDR1 and CDR2 from the germline V gene are LGHDT and YNNKEL (reference sequence). The CDR3 is 14 residues long. CDR3 nucleotide sequence: TGTGCCAGCAGCCACCGACAGGCTTCCTCCGAGCAGTACTTC. Translation: CASSHRQASSEQYF.

The J gene is TRBJ2-1, the V gene TRBV6-5; D is possibly TRBD2 (6 bases). Germline V gene lookup returns CDR1 MNHEY and CDR2 SVGAGI. V dropped 10 bases and J dropped 2 bases, with 15 bases sitting between them. The CDR3 length is 14 residues. The CDR3 nucleotides are TGTGCCATCACGAGGGCGGGGACCTACAATGAGCAGTTCTTC. This gives the protein CAITRAGTYNEQFF.

This chain connects TRBV7-9 to TRBJ2-7, with a tentative D call TRBD2 (6 bases). This CDR3 comprises 16 residues. Germline assignment: CDR1 SEHNR and CDR2 FQNEAQ (reference sequence). V lost 1 base and J 4 bases, leaving 17 bases between the germline ends. This chain's CDR3 is CASSLVLSGSVYEQYF. The DNA of the CDR3 is TGTGCCAGCAGCTTAGTCTTATCCGGGAGTGTTTACGAGCAGTACTTC. Filled out from reference TRBV7-9 and TRBJ2-7, the complete variable domain reads DTGVSQNPRHKITKRGQNVTFRCDPISEHNRLYWYRQTLGQGPEFLTYFQNEAQLEKSRLLSDRFSAERPKGSFSTLEIQRTEQGDSAMYLCASSLVLSGSVYEQYFGPGTRLTVT.

The chain couples TRBV18 to TRBJ1-1, with TRBD1 matching over 7 bases. Germline CDR1 and CDR2: KGHSH and LQKENI. This CDR3 spans 15 amino acids. With 1 base clipped from V and 5 bases from J, the junction kept 7 bases outside the gene matches. This chain's CDR3 is CASSPQGRGATEAFF. Written as DNA, the CDR3 is TGTGCCAGCTCACCACAGGGCAGGGGGGCGACTGAAGCTTTCTTT.

The V and J genes are TRBV5-5 and TRBJ2-1; D is unclear. The germline V gene encodes CDR1 SGHKS and CDR2 YYEKEE (reference sequence). The V end lost 2 bases, the J end lost 8 bases, and 11 bases lay between the germline ends. The CDR3 contains 13 residues. In DNA form, the CDR3 reads TGTGCCAGCAGCTTCCGACAAGGCTATGAGCAGTTCTTC. As protein: CASSFRQGYEQFF.

The V gene is TRBV18, the J gene TRBJ2-7, with 8 bases fitting TRBD1. Germline loops: CDR1 KGHSH, CDR2 LQKENI. With 5 bases clipped from V and 2 bases from J, the junction kept 8 bases outside the gene matches. The length of the CDR3 is 15 residues. The DNA of the CDR3 is TGTGCCAGCTCAGTAACCACAGGGGGGCCCTACGAGCAGTACTTC. Translated, it gives CASSVTTGGPYEQYF.

The chain couples TRBV6-4 to TRBJ2-4; D call uncertain. The V end was cut by 8 bases, the J end by 0 bases, with 14 bases between. The CDR3 sequence is 15 residues long. Germline-derived CDR1 and CDR2 are MRHNA and SNTAGT. In DNA, the CDR3 is TGTGCCAGCTACTATGGCCGGAGAGCCAAAAACATTCAGTACTTC. As protein: CASYYGRRAKNIQYF.